The 8 T cell receptor beta chains below all came from one sample that was sequenced in a study of T cells in Graves' hyperthyroidism and ophthalmopathy. Researchers took RNA transcripts and amplified the TCR beta CDR3 regions from them. Primed by the HTBI set, a first-round RT-PCR was run on the TCR CDR3. TCRdb independently ran MiXCR on the multiplex PCR reads; one entry per CDR3 protein. The sample records over 250,000 distinct CDR3 sequences, 12% to 15% being singletons. The material sequenced was blood. The origin of the receptors is a woman aged 40 to 50 with Graves' ophthalmopathy.

On this clonotype itself: A read error is possible here, since a much larger clone lies one base away. The V call is TRBV2, the J call TRBJ1-2, with D possibly TRBD1 on 6 matching bases. The CDR3 covers 11 residues. The V gene's germline CDR1 is SNHLY and CDR2 FYNNEI. DNA for the CDR3: TGTGCCAGCAGTTACAGGGATGGCTGCACCTTC. This translates into CASSYRDGCTF.

The sample holds many counts of this clonotype. The V call is TRBV2, the J call TRBJ1-1; no clear D gene. Per germline, CDR1 SNHLY and CDR2 FYNNEI. Trimming removed 0 bases at V and 5 bases at J, with 13 bases between. The CDR3 runs 15 residues. CDR3 region: CASSEARQHGTEAFF. The CDR3 nucleotides are TGTGCCAGCAGTGAAGCGCGCCAGCACGGAACTGAAGCTTTCTTT.

This clonotype came up a few times. CDR3 protein: CASRTGTNTGELFF. The CDR3 DNA reads TGTGCCAGTCGCACAGGGACTAACACCGGGGAGCTGTTTTTT. This sequence joins TRBV19 and TRBJ2-2; D may be TRBD1 or TRBD2 (6 bases each). The CDR3 totals 14 residues. Trimming left V 8 bases short and J 2 bases short, with 12 bases between. The germline CDR1 and CDR2 sequences are LNHDA and SQIVND (reference sequence).

This clonotype has at least ten counts. The gene calls are TRBV20-1 and TRBJ2-1; 8 positions agree with TRBD2. The CDR3 has 15 amino acids. Germline V CDR1 and CDR2: DFQATT, SNEGSKA (reference sequence). V lost 3 bases, J lost 8 bases, and 12 bases stayed unmatched. CDR3 DNA: TGCAGTGCTAGTCACCGGGAGGGCCGCGTGTATGAGCAGTTCTTC. Its translation is CSASHREGRVYEQFF.

This clonotype was picked up many times. The chain uses TRBV6-1 and TRBJ2-3; perhaps TRBD2 as D (6 bases). Germline V gives CDR1 MNHNS, CDR2 SASEGT. The CDR3 sequence is 13 residues long. Trimming shortened V by 9 bases and J by 5 bases, and 15 bases separated the two germline ends. In DNA form, the CDR3 reads TGTGCCAGTCGGGACTCCGAAAGAGATACGCAGTATTTT. Translation gives CASRDSERDTQYF.

This chain connects TRBV5-4 to TRBJ2-7, with a weak D call TRBD1 (5 bases). V gave up 3 bases and J gave up 0 bases, with 16 bases separating them. This CDR3 is 16 amino acids long. Germline loops: CDR1 SGHNT, CDR2 YYREEE (reference sequence). The CDR3 sequence: CASSSSDSLLSYEQYF. In DNA form, the CDR3 reads TGTGCCAGCAGCTCTTCAGACAGTCTCCTCTCCTACGAGCAGTACTTC.

This clonotype has at least ten counts. V is TRBV19 and J is TRBJ1-5; tentative D call: TRBD1 (6 bases). The V and J ends lost 11 bases and 0 bases respectively, with 23 bases between them. In germline, CDR1 is LNHDA, CDR2 SQIVND (reference sequence). This CDR3 region has 17 residues. CDR3 sequence (DNA): TGTGCCGCATCTGGACAGCTACAAAGCTTTAGCAATCAGCCCCAGCATTTT. Its translation is CAASGQLQSFSNQPQHF. Using reference TRBV19 and TRBJ1-5 for the parts outside the CDR3, the full variable domain is DGGITQSPKYLFRKEGQNVTLSCEQNLNHDAMYWYRQDPGQGLRLIYYSQIVNDFQKGDIAEGYSVSREKKESFPLTVTSAQKNPTAFYLCAASGQLQSFSNQPQHFGDGTRLSIL.

The rearrangement uses TRBV3-1 and TRBJ1-6; no reliable D call. Between the trimmed V and J ends, which lost 1 base and 9 bases, there was a span of 10 bases. Looked up from germline, CDR1 is LGHDT and CDR2 is YNNKEL (reference sequence). This CDR3 comprises 14 residues. The CDR3 reads CASSQVVLTSPLHF. DNA for the CDR3: TGTGCCAGCAGCCAAGTTGTTCTAACTTCACCCCTCCACTTT.